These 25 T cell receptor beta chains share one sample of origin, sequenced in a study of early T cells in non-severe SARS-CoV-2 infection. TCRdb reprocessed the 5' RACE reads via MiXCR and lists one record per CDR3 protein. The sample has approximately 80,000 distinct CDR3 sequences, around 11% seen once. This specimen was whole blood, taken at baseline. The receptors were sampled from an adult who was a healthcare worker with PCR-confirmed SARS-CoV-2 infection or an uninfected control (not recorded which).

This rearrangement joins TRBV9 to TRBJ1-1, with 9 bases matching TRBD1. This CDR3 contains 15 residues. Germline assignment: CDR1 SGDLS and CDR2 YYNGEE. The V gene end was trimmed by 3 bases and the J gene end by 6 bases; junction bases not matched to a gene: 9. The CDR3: CASSGRTGEFAEAFF. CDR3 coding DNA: TGTGCCAGCAGCGGACGGACAGGGGAATTTGCTGAAGCTTTCTTT. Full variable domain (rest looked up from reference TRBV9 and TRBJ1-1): DSGVTQTPKHLITATGQRVTLRCSPRSGDLSVYWYQQSLDQGLQFLIQYYNGEERAKGNILERFSAQQFPDLHSELNLSSLELGDSALYFCASSGRTGEFAEAFFGQGTRLTVV.

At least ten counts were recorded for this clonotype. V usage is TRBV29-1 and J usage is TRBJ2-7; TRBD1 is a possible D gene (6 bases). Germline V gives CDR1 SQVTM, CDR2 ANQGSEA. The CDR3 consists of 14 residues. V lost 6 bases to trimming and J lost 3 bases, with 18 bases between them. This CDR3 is CSVAYRDTSYEQYF. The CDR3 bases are TGCAGCGTCGCATACCGGGACACAAGCTACGAGCAGTACTTC.

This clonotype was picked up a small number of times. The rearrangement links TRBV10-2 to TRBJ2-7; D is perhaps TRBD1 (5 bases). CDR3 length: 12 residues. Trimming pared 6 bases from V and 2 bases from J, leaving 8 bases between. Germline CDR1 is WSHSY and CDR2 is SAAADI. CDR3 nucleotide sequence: TGCGCCAGCAGCCCACAGGCCTACGAGCAGTACTTC. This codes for CASSPQAYEQYF.

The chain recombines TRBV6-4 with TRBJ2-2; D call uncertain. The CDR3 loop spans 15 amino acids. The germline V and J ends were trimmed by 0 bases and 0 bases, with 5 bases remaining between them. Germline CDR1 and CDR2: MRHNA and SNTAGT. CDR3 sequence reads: CASSDSQANTGELFF. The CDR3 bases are TGTGCCAGCAGTGACTCGCAGGCGAACACCGGGGAGCTGTTTTTT.

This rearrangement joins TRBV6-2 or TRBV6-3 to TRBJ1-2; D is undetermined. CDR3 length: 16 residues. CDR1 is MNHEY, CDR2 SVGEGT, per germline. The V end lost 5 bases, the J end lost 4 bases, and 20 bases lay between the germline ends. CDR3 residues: CASSLPARPHSYGYTF. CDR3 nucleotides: TGTGCCAGCAGTCTCCCCGCCCGGCCTCATTCCTATGGCTACACCTTC.

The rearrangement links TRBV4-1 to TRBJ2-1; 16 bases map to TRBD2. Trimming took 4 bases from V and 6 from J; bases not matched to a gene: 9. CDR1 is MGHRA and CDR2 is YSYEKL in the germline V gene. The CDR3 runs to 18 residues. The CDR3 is CASSPWGLAGGPRNEQFF. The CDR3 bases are TGCGCCAGCAGCCCGTGGGGACTAGCGGGGGGGCCCCGCAATGAGCAGTTCTTC.

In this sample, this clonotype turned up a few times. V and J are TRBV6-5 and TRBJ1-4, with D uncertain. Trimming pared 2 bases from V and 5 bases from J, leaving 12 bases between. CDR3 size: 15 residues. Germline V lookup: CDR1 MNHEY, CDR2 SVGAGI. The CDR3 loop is CASSYGPAMNEKLFF. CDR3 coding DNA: TGTGCCAGCAGTTACGGGCCGGCTATGAATGAAAAACTGTTTTTT.

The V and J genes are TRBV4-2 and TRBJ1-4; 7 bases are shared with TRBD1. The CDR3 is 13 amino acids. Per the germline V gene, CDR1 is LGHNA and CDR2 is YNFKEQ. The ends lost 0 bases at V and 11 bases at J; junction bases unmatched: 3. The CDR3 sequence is CASSQEQGMKLFF. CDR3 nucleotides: TGTGCCAGCAGCCAAGAACAGGGGATGAAACTGTTTTTT.

The CDR3 DNA sequence: TGCGCCAGCAGCTTGGCCAGTTATGGCAGGAGCTCCTACAATGAGCAGTTCTTC. Translating it yields CASSLASYGRSSYNEQFF. The rearrangement links TRBV5-1 to TRBJ2-1; D ambiguous. The CDR3 covers 18 residues. Between the trimmed V and J ends, which lost 0 bases and 0 bases, there was a span of 16 bases. CDR1 and CDR2 from the germline V gene are SGHRS and YFSETQ.

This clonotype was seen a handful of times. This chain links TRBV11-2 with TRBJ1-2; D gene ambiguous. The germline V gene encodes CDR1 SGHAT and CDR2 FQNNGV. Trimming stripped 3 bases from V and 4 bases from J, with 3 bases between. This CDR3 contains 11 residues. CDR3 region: CASSFRYGYTF. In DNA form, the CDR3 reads TGTGCCAGCAGCTTCCGCTATGGCTACACCTTC.

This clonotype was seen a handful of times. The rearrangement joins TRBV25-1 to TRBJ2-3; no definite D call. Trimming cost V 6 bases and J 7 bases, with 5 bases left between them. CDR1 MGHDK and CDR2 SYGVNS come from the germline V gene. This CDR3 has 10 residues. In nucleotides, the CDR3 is TGTGCCAGCAGAGGATATACGCAGTATTTT. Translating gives CASRGYTQYF. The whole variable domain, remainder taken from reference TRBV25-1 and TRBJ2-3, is EADIYQTPRYLVIGTGKKITLECSQTMGHDKMYWYQQDPGMELHLIHYSYGVNSTEKGDLSSESTVSRIRTEHFPLTLESARPSHTSQYLCASRGYTQYFGPGTRLTVL.

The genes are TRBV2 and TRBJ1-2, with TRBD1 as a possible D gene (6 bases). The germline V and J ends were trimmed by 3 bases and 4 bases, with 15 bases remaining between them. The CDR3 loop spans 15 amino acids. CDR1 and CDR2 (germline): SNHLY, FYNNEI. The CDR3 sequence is CASSENGGAGYGYTF. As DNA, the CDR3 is TGTGCCAGCAGTGAGAACGGGGGCGCCGGCTATGGCTACACCTTC.

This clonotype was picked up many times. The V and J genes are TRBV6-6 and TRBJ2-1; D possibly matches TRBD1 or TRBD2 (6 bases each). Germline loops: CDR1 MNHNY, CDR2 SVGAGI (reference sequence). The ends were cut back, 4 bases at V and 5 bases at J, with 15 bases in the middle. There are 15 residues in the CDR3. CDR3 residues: CASSLQGGRDNEQFF. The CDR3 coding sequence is TGTGCCAGCAGTTTACAGGGAGGAAGAGACAATGAGCAGTTCTTC.

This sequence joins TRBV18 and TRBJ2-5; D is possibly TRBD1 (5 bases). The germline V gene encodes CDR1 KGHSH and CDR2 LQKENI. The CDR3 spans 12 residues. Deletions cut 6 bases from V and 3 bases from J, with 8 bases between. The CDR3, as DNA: TGTGCCAGCTCCTCGACAGAAGAGACCCAGTACTTC. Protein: CASSSTEETQYF.

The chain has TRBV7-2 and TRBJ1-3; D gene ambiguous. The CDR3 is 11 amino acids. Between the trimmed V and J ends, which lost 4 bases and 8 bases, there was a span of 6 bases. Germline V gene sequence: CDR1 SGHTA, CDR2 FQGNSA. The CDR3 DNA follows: TGTGCCAGCAGCTCGGACTACACCATATATTTT. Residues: CASSSDYTIYF. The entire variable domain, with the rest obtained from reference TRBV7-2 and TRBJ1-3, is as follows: GAGVSQSPSNKVTEKGKDVELRCDPISGHTALYWYRQSLGQGLEFLIYFQGNSAPDKSGLPSDRFSAERTGGSVSTLTIQRTQQEDSAVYLCASSSDYTIYFGEGSWLTVV.

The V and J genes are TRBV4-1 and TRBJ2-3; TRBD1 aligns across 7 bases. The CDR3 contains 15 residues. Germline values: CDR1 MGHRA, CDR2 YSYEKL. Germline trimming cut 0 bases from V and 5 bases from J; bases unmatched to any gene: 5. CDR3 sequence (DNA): TGCGCCAGCAGCCAAGAAGGGGGCCGGGGAGATACGCAGTATTTT. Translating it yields CASSQEGGRGDTQYF.

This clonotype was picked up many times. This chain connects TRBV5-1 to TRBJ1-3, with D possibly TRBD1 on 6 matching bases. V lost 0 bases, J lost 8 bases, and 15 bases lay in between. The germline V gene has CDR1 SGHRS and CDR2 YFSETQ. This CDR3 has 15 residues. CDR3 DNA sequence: TGCGCCAGCAGCTTGGAGCAGGGGAGCGGACACACCATATATTTT. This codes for CASSLEQGSGHTIYF.

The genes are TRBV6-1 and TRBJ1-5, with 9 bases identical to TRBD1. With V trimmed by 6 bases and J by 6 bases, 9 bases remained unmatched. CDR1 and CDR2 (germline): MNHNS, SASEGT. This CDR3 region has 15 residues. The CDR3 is CASRDLTGGGQPQHF. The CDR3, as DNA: TGTGCCAGCAGGGACCTTACAGGGGGCGGTCAGCCCCAGCATTTT.

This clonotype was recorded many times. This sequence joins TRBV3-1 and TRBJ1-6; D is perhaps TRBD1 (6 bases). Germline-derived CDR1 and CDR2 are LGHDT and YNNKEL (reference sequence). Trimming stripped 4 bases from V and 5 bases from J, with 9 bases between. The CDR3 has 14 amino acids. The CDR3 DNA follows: TGTGCCAGCAGCCGCCGACAGGATAATTCACCCCTCCACTTT. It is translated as CASSRRQDNSPLHF.

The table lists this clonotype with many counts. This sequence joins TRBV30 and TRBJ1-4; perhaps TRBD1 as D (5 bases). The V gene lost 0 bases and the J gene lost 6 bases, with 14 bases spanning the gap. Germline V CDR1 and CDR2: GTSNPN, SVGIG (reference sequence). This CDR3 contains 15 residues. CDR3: CAWSVLTQGDEKLFF. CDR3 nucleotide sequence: TGTGCCTGGAGTGTACTCACCCAAGGGGATGAAAAACTGTTTTTT.

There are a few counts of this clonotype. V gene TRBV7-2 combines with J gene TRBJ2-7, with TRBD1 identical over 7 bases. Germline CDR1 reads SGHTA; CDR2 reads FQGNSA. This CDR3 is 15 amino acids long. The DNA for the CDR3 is TGTGAGAGCCGGGTAATGACAGGGAGTATATTCGAGCAGTACTTC. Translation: CESRVMTGSIFEQYF.

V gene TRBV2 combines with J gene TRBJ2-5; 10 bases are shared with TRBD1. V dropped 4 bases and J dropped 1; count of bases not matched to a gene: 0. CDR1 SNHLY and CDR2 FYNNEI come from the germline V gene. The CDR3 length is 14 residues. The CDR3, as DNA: TGTGCCAGCAGTGGGGACAGGGGCCAAGAGACCCAGTACTTC. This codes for CASSGDRGQETQYF.

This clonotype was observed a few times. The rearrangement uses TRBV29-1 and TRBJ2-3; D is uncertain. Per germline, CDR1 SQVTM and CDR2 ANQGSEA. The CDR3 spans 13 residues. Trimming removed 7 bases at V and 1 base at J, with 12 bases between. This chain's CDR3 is CSGMGSGTDTQYF. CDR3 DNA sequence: TGCAGCGGGATGGGGTCGGGCACAGATACGCAGTATTTT.

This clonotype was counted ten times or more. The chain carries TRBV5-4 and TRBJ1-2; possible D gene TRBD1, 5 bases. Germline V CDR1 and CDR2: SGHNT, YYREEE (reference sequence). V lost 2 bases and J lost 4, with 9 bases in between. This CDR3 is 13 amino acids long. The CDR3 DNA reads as TGTGCCAGCAGCTTAGGGGAAGGCTATGGCTACACCTTC. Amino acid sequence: CASSLGEGYGYTF.

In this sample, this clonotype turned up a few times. CDR3 DNA sequence: TGTGCCAGCAGTTTCCTATCACTCGGGACATCCGGGGAGCTGTTTTTT. This gives the protein CASSFLSLGTSGELFF. The chain has TRBV6-5 and TRBJ2-2; TRBD1 is a possible D gene (6 bases). The CDR3 loop spans 16 amino acids. In germline, CDR1 is MNHEY, CDR2 SVGAGI. V lost 4 bases and J lost 6, with 18 bases in between.